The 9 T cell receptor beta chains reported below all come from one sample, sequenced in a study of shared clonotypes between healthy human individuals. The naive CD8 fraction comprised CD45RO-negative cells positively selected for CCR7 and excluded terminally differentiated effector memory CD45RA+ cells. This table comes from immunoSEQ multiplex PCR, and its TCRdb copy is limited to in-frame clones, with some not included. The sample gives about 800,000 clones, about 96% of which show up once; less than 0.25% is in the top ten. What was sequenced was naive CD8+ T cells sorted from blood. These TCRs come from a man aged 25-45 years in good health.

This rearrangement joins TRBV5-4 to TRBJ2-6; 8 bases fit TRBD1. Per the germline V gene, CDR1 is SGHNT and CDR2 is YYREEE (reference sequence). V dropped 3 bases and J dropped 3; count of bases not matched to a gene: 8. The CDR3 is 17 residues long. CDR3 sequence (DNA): TGTGCCAGCAGCTCAGCAGGGGGCTCTAATGGGGCCAACGTCCTGACTTTC. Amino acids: CASSSAGGSNGANVLTF.

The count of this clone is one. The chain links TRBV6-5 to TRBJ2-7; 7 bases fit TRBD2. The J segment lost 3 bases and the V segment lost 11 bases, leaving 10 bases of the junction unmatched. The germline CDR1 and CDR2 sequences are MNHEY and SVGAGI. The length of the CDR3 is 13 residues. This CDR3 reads CAANRGVGYEQYF. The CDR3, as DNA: TGTGCCGCGAATCGGGGGGTTGGCTACGAGCAGTACTTC.

CDR3 coding DNA: TGTGCCAGCAGCTTAACGGGGCGGGGATCCCTTAATCAGCCCCAGCATTTT. Protein sequence: CASSLTGRGSLNQPQHF. The genes are TRBV7-9 and TRBJ1-5; TRBD1 might be the D (5 bases). Trimming shortened V by 2 bases and J by 4 bases, and 18 bases separated the two germline ends. The length of the CDR3 is 17 residues. Per the germline V gene, CDR1 is SEHNR and CDR2 is FQNEAQ (reference sequence). The full variable domain, in which reference TRBV7-9 and TRBJ1-5 provide the parts outside the CDR3, is DTGVSQNPRHKITKRGQNVTFRCDPISEHNRLYWYRQTLGQGPEFLTYFQNEAQLEKSRLLSDRFSAERPKGSFSTLEIQRTEQGDSAMYLCASSLTGRGSLNQPQHFGDGTRLSIL.

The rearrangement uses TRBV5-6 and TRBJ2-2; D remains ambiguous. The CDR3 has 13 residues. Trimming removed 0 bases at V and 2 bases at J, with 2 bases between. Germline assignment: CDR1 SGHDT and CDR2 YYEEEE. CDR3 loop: CASSLANTGELFF. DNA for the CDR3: TGTGCCAGCAGCTTGGCAAACACCGGGGAGCTGTTTTTT.

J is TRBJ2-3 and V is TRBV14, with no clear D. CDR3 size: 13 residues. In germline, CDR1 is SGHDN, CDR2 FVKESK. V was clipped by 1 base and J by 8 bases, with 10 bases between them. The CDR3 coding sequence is TGTGCCAGCAGCCAAGGGGGTTCAGCTACGCAGTATTTT. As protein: CASSQGGSATQYF.

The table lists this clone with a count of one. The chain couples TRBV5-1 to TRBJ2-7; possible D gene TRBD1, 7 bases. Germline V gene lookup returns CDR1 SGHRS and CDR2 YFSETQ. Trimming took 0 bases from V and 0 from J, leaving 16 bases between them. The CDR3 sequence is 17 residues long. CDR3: CASSLDGGGTVSYEQYF. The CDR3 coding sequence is TGCGCCAGCAGCTTGGATGGAGGGGGGACAGTCTCCTACGAGCAGTACTTC.

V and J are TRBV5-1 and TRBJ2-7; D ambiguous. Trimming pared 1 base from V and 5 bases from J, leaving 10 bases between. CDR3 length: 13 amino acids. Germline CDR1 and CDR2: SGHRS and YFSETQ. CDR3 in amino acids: CASSLWAADEQYF. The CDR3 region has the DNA TGCGCCAGCAGCTTGTGGGCGGCCGACGAGCAGTACTTC.

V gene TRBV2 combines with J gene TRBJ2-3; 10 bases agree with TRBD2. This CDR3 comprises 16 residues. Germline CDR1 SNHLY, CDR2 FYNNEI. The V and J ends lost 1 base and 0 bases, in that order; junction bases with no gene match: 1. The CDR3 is CASSEGGLASTDTQYF. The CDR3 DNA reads TGTGCCAGCAGTGAAGGGGGACTAGCGAGCACAGATACGCAGTATTTT.

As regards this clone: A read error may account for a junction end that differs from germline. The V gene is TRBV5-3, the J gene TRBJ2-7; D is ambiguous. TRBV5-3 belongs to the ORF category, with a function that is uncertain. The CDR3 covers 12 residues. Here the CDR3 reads CASSLYSYEQYF. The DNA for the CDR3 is TGTGCCAGCAGCTTGTATTCCTACGAGCAGTACTTC.